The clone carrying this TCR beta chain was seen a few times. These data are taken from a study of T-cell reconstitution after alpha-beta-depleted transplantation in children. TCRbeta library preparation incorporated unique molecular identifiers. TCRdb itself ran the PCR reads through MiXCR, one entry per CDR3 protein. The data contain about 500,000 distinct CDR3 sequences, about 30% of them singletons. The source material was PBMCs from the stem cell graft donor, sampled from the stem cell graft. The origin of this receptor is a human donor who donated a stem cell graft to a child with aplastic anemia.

The CDR3 nucleotides read TGCAGTGCCGACCTCAGCGGGGACGCCGACAATGAGCAGTTCTTC. This sequence encodes CSADLSGDADNEQFF. This chain links TRBV20-1 with TRBJ2-1; TRBD2 matches 7 bases. Trimming cost V 6 bases and J 5 bases; bases outside gene matches: 13. Germline V CDR1 and CDR2: DFQATT, SNEGSKA (reference sequence). The CDR3 contains 15 residues.